Below, 18 T cell receptor beta chains from the same sample are listed, as sequenced in a study of CD8 T cells in ankylosing spondylitis. One entry per CDR3 protein results from TCRdb running MiXCR on the 5' RACE reads. This sample carries about 33,000 distinct CDR3 sequences, 8% to 13% of them seen once, and the ten largest clones take 20% to 25%. The sample taken for sequencing was synovial fluid, either unsorted or a sorted T cell fraction (not recorded which). These receptors came from a male donor with ankylosing spondylitis.

The sample holds many counts of this clonotype. The chain joins TRBV20-1 to TRBJ2-3, with a weak D call TRBD2 (6 bases). V lost 0 bases, J lost 4 bases, and 11 bases lay in between. The germline CDR1 and CDR2 sequences are DFQATT and SNEGSKA (reference sequence). The CDR3 covers 14 residues. The CDR3 DNA sequence: TGCAGTGCTAGAGAGCGGGACTGGCCAGATACGCAGTATTTT. It translates to CSARERDWPDTQYF.

This clonotype occurred many times. The chain joins TRBV10-3 to TRBJ2-1; D is perhaps TRBD1 (5 bases). Germline V lookup: CDR1 ENHRY, CDR2 SYGVKD. There are 16 residues in the CDR3. V shed 1 base and J shed 2 bases, with 12 bases lying between them. The DNA of the CDR3 is TGTGCCATCAGTGAGTTGGGGCCAATCCCCTACAATGAGCAGTTCTTC. Its translation: CAISELGPIPYNEQFF.

This clonotype was counted ten times or more. The V gene is TRBV4-3, the J gene TRBJ2-7, with D hard to call. Trimming took off 3 bases at V and 1 base at J, with 4 bases between the two ends. The CDR3 has 12 residues. CDR1 LGHNA and CDR2 YSLEER come from the germline V gene. For the CDR3, the DNA is TGCGCCAGCAGCCAGGGATCCTACGAGCAGTACTTC. It translates to CASSQGSYEQYF.

CDR3 DNA sequence: TGTGCCAGCAGCTTTCTCTACGGGAGGTACAATGAGCAGTTCTTC. Its translation: CASSFLYGRYNEQFF. The chain uses TRBV11-3 and TRBJ2-1, with 7 positions matching TRBD2. This CDR3 spans 15 amino acids. The trim removed 3 bases at V and 4 bases at J, leaving 6 bases unmatched. In germline, CDR1 is SGHNT, CDR2 YENEEA. The full variable domain, rest sourced from reference TRBV11-3 and TRBJ2-1, is EAGVVQSPRYKIIEKKQPVAFWCNPISGHNTLYWYLQNLGQGPELLIRYENEEAVDDSQLPKDRFSAERLKGVDSTLKIQPAELGDSAVYLCASSFLYGRYNEQFFGPGTRLTVL.

V is TRBV2 and J is TRBJ2-1; possibly TRBD1 for D (6 bases). V lost 5 bases to trimming and J lost 1 base, with 12 bases between them. This CDR3 is 15 amino acids long. CDR1 and CDR2 (germline): SNHLY, FYNNEI. The CDR3 protein is CASSPPDRSYNEQFF. DNA of the CDR3: TGTGCCAGCAGTCCCCCGGACAGATCCTACAATGAGCAGTTCTTC.

This clonotype appeared many times. The chain is built from TRBV28 and TRBJ2-7; D remains unclear. The CDR3 runs to 12 residues. Trimming left V 5 bases short and J 1 base short, with 6 bases between. CDR1 MDHEN and CDR2 SYDVKM come from the germline V gene. The CDR3 DNA reads TGTGCCAGCAGTGAGTGGTCCTACGAGCAGTACTTC. It codes for CASSEWSYEQYF.

On this clonotype itself: The junction departs from the called germline gene at one end, perhaps through a read error. The chain couples TRBV7-6 to TRBJ2-3, with D unresolved. Germline V lookup: CDR1 SGHVS, CDR2 FNYEAQ. This CDR3 has 14 amino acids. CDR3 loop: CASSPGPGTDTQYF. The CDR3 DNA sequence: TGTGCCAGCAGCCCCGGACCCGGCACCGATACGCAGTATTTT.

Notes on this clonotype: A read error may be the cause here, since a much bigger clone is one base away. The chain combines TRBV28 with TRBJ2-7, with unresolved D. The CDR3 sequence is 16 residues long. Trimming removed 8 bases from V and 3 bases from J, with 23 bases in between. Germline CDR1 and CDR2: MDHEN and SYDVKM. The CDR3 DNA follows: TGTGCCAGCCGCCCCCCTGGCCCACGCTCCTACTACGAGCAGTACTTC. This codes for CASRPPGPRSYYEQYF.

This sequence joins TRBV7-2 and TRBJ2-7; 8 bases align to TRBD1. The CDR3 sequence is 16 residues long. V lost 6 bases and J lost 1; bases outside the gene matches: 11. Germline V gives CDR1 SGHTA, CDR2 FQGNSA. The DNA of the CDR3 is TGTGCCAGCAGTCTTAGAACAGGGGGACGGTCCTACGAGCAGTACTTC. Translating it yields CASSLRTGGRSYEQYF. The entire variable domain, with the rest obtained from reference TRBV7-2 and TRBJ2-7, is as follows: GAGVSQSPSNKVTEKGKDVELRCDPISGHTALYWYRQSLGQGLEFLIYFQGNSAPDKSGLPSDRFSAERTGGSVSTLTIQRTQQEDSAVYLCASSLRTGGRSYEQYFGPGTRLTVT.

The chain couples TRBV20-1 to TRBJ2-2, with 8 bases identical to TRBD2. The CDR3 is made up of 15 amino acids. Germline CDR1 DFQATT, CDR2 SNEGSKA (reference sequence). Trimming cost V 4 bases and J 0 bases; bases outside gene matches: 4. In DNA form, the CDR3 reads TGCAGTGCTAACGGACTAGCTCCGAACACCGGGGAGCTGTTTTTT. Translating gives CSANGLAPNTGELFF.

This clonotype was detected ten times or more. The genes are TRBV29-1 and TRBJ2-1; 7 bases agree with TRBD2. The CDR3 consists of 14 residues. The germline gives CDR1 SQVTM, CDR2 ANQGSEA. V shed 2 bases, J shed 4 bases, and the junction held 5 bases outside the gene matches. CDR3 in amino acids: CSVESWEGYNEQFF. For the CDR3, the DNA is TGCAGCGTTGAAAGTTGGGAGGGATACAATGAGCAGTTCTTC.

There are many counts of this clonotype. The chain carries TRBV15 and TRBJ1-5; 8 bases align to TRBD1. With V trimmed by 4 bases and J by 6 bases, 5 bases remained unmatched. Germline CDR1 reads LNHNV; CDR2 reads YYDKDF (reference sequence). This CDR3 contains 14 residues. The CDR3 DNA is TGTGCCACCAGCACGGACAGGGAGAGTCAGCCCCAGCATTTT. This gives the protein CATSTDRESQPQHF. The entire variable domain, with the rest obtained from reference TRBV15 and TRBJ1-5, is as follows: DAMVIQNPRYQVTQFGKPVTLSCSQTLNHNVMYWYQQKSSQAPKLLFHYYDKDFNNEADTPDNFQSRRPNTSFCFLDIRSPGLGDTAMYLCATSTDRESQPQHFGDGTRLSIL.

V gene TRBV7-8 combines with J gene TRBJ1-5, with 8 positions matching TRBD1. CDR1 and CDR2 from the germline V gene are SGHVS and FQNEAQ. The CDR3 is 16 residues long. J gave up 6 bases and V 0 bases, and 7 bases lay outside the gene matches. CDR3 sequence reads: CASSLAVGQGGQPQHF. The CDR3 coding sequence is TGTGCCAGCAGCTTAGCGGTAGGACAGGGTGGTCAGCCCCAGCATTTT.

This clonotype was detected a few times. The chain employs TRBV29-1 and TRBJ2-1, with D unresolved. V dropped 5 bases and J dropped 0 bases, with 5 bases sitting between them. This CDR3 is 12 amino acids long. The germline CDR1 and CDR2 sequences are SQVTM and ANQGSEA. As DNA, the CDR3 is TGCAGCGTTCTTAGCTCCTACAATGAGCAGTTCTTC. It specifies CSVLSSYNEQFF.

The gene calls are TRBV2 and TRBJ2-5; TRBD2 agrees at 7 bases. The V gene end was trimmed by 7 bases and the J gene end by 1 base; junction bases not matched to a gene: 9. Germline CDR1 SNHLY, CDR2 FYNNEI. This CDR3 is built from 15 residues. CDR3: CASKSSGLVQETQYF. The CDR3, as DNA: TGTGCCAGCAAGAGCTCCGGACTAGTCCAAGAGACCCAGTACTTC.

V gene TRBV18 combines with J gene TRBJ2-1, with D possibly TRBD2 on 6 matching bases. Germline loops: CDR1 KGHSH, CDR2 LQKENI. V lost 6 bases, J lost 1 base, and 13 bases lay in between. This CDR3 contains 15 residues. CDR3 loop: CASSQEGLSYNEQFF. In DNA, the CDR3 is TGTGCCAGCTCGCAAGAGGGACTTTCCTACAATGAGCAGTTCTTC. Together with reference TRBV18 and TRBJ2-1, the CDR3 gives the full variable domain: NAGVMQNPRHLVRRRGQEARLRCSPMKGHSHVYWYRQLPEEGLKFMVYLQKENIIDESGMPKERFSAEFPKEGPSILRIQQVVRGDSAAYFCASSQEGLSYNEQFFGPGTRLTVL.

This clonotype occurred many times. The V call is TRBV5-1, the J call TRBJ2-1; D unclear. The CDR3 is 13 residues long. CDR1 and CDR2 (germline): SGHRS, YFSETQ. V was cut by 2 bases and J by 9 bases, with 12 bases left in between. The CDR3 protein is CASSFNAASEQFF. In nucleotides, the CDR3 is TGCGCCAGCAGCTTCAACGCGGCCAGTGAGCAGTTCTTC.

This chain uses TRBV5-1 with TRBJ2-2, with D perhaps matching TRBD1 or TRBD2 (5 bases each). V lost 1 base and J 5 bases, leaving 9 bases between the germline ends. CDR1 and CDR2 (germline): SGHRS, YFSETQ. The CDR3 extends over 14 amino acids. CDR3 sequence (DNA): TGCGCCAGCAGCTTGATGGGGGTTACCGGGGAGCTGTTTTTT. Protein product: CASSLMGVTGELFF.